This T cell receptor beta chain comes out of a study of blood T cell repertoires in COVID-19. This CDR3 is 16 amino acids long. After removal of 0 bases from V and 8 bases from J, the junction contained 7 bases not matched to a gene. CDR1 is LNHNV and CDR2 is YYDKDF in the germline V gene (reference sequence). Measured with immunoSEQ multiplex PCR; TCRdb has only the in-frame clones, and not every one. Seen here are about 220,000 clones, roughly four fifths observed once, and the top ten hold roughly 3.5%. The chain uses TRBV15 and TRBJ2-1, with TRBD2 matching 10 bases. This TCR was sampled from a woman aged 60-75 years who had recovered from COVID-19. Sequenced material: PBMCs or T cells enriched from blood (not recorded which). CDR3 coding DNA: TGTGCCACCAGCAGAGAACCCAGCGGGGGGGCCGATGAGCAGTTCTTC. This encodes CATSREPSGGADEQFF.